This is a list of T cell receptor beta chains from one sample in a study of patients and donors after allogeneic stem cell transplantation. TCRdb recomputed calls from the RT-PCR reads with MiXCR, one row per CDR3 protein. The data contain 90,000 to 120,000 distinct CDR3 sequences, over 30% of them singletons. Material for sequencing was blood, either unsorted or a sorted T cell fraction (not recorded which). These receptor sequences come from a human donor who was either an allogeneic HSCT recipient or a stem cell or donor lymphocyte infusion donor (not recorded which). It is not recorded whose cells these are; they may come from a transplant donor. Both conserved end residues are part of each CDR3. D genes are given only for firm matches. Where a row states a size, it is once, few, many or the class of an expanded clone; other rows omit it.

CDR3 length	V gene	D gene	J gene	clone size	CDR3 DNA	CDR3 protein
15	TRBV4-1	NA	TRBJ2-5	NA	TGCGCCAGCAGCCCTATCAGGGCCCTATTAGAGACCCAGTACTTC	CASSPIRALLETQYF
14	TRBV30	TRBD1	TRBJ1-1	NA	TGTGCCTGGAGGGACCACAGGGGGCGAACTGAAGCTTTCTTT	CAWRDHRGRTEAFF
12	TRBV30	NA	TRBJ1-1	NA	TGTGCCTGGAGGGATCGGGAGCCTGAAGCTTTCTTT	CAWRDREPEAFF
13	TRBV4-3	NA	TRBJ1-1	few	TGCGCCAGCAGAAAGGCTGCAGGCACTGAAGCTTTCTTT	CASRKAAGTEAFF
13	TRBV20-1	NA	TRBJ1-1	NA	TGCAGTGCACCGACGGGGAAGAACACTGAAGCTTTCTTT	CSAPTGKNTEAFF
12	TRBV3-1	NA	TRBJ2-7	few	TGTGCCAGCAGCCTAAGTTACGGGGAGCAGTACTTC	CASSLSYGEQYF
20	TRBV7-7	TRBD2	TRBJ2-1	NA	TGTGCCAGCAGCCTCAATCCGGGACTAGCGGGAGAAGGGAATATAAATGAGCAGTTCTTC	CASSLNPGLAGEGNINEQFF
14	TRBV4-2	NA	TRBJ1-6	few	TGTGCCAGCAGCCTAGTGGCACCAGATTCACCCCTCCACTTT	CASSLVAPDSPLHF
10	TRBV6-5	NA	TRBJ1-1	NA	TGTGCCAGCGGGGGGGCTCCTGCTTTCTTT	CASGGAPAFF
16	TRBV24-1	TRBD2	TRBJ2-1	NA	TGTGCCACCAGTGACCCAGGACTAGCGGGGTACAATGAGCAGTTCTTC	CATSDPGLAGYNEQFF
15	TRBV7-2	NA	TRBJ2-3	NA	TGTGCCAGCAGCTTAGCGCCCGGGGGTACAGATACGCAGTATTTT	CASSLAPGGTDTQYF
13	TRBV12-3/TRBV12-4	NA	TRBJ1-2	many	TGTGCCAGCAGATCGGGAACAGACTATGGCTACACCTTC	CASRSGTDYGYTF
13	TRBV7-8	TRBD1	TRBJ2-4	NA	TGTGCCAGCAGCTTCGGGACAGGAAACATTCAGTACTTC	CASSFGTGNIQYF
15	TRBV15	NA	TRBJ1-3	NA	TGTGCCACCAGCCTCCCGGGAGGGTATGGAAACACCATATATTTT	CATSLPGGYGNTIYF
16	TRBV6-6	TRBD2	TRBJ2-1	NA	TGTGCCAGCAGTTACTCGTATGGGACTAAGAGGGATGAGCAGTTCTTC	CASSYSYGTKRDEQFF
13	TRBV6-2/TRBV6-3	NA	TRBJ2-1	NA	TGTGCCAGCAGTAGACAGTCTTACAATGAGCAGTTCTTC	CASSRQSYNEQFF
14	TRBV9	NA	TRBJ2-5	NA	TGTGCCAGCAGCGTAGGGGAGAGGCAAGAGACCCAGTACTTC	CASSVGERQETQYF
14	TRBV12-3/TRBV12-4	TRBD1	TRBJ2-5	few	TGTGCCAGCAGTTTTGGGACAGAAAAAGAGACCCAGTACTTC	CASSFGTEKETQYF
13	TRBV28	TRBD2	TRBJ2-1	NA	TGTGCCAGCAGTTTACAGGGACTAAATGAGCAGTTCTTC	CASSLQGLNEQFF
15	TRBV18	NA	TRBJ2-1	NA	TGTGCCAGCTCACCAAGGGCGGGAACCCACAATGAGCAGTTCTTC	CASSPRAGTHNEQFF
16	TRBV6-2/TRBV6-3	NA	TRBJ2-1	NA	TGTGCCAGCAGTCACCTTAGGGGAGGAGGTTACAATGAGCAGTTCTTC	CASSHLRGGGYNEQFF
13	TRBV25-1	NA	TRBJ1-1	NA	TGTGCCAGCAGTCCCATTCTGAACACTGAAGCTTTCTTT	CASSPILNTEAFF
15	TRBV7-2	TRBD2	TRBJ2-1	NA	TGTGCCAGCAGCCTGGGACTAGTAGGGTACAATGAGCAGTTCTTC	CASSLGLVGYNEQFF
14	TRBV28	TRBD1	TRBJ1-2	NA	TGTGCCAGCAAACAAGGGACAGGGAACTATGGCTACACCTTC	CASKQGTGNYGYTF
14	TRBV20-1	NA	TRBJ1-5	few	TGCAGTGCTAGATTGGCTGTCCCTAATCAGCCCCAGCATTTT	CSARLAVPNQPQHF
13	TRBV20-1	TRBD1	TRBJ1-2	NA	TGCAGTGCTCCCAACCTCGGACAGGGAGGCTACACCTTC	CSAPNLGQGGYTF
12	TRBV10-3	NA	TRBJ2-7	NA	TGTGCGACCGAGAACGGAGCGTACGAGCAGTACTTC	CATENGAYEQYF
13	TRBV29-1	TRBD2	TRBJ2-5	NA	TGCAGCGTTTCGCTAGCGGCTCAAGAGACCCAGTACTTC	CSVSLAAQETQYF
10	TRBV20-1	NA	TRBJ2-1	NA	TGCATCCCAAGATCCAATGAGCAGTTCTTC	CIPRSNEQFF
15	TRBV6-2/TRBV6-3	NA	TRBJ1-1	NA	TGTGCCAGCAGTTACAATACAGGGCAGAACACTGAAGCTTTCTTT	CASSYNTGQNTEAFF
16	TRBV5-6	NA	TRBJ2-2	once	TGTGCCAGCAGCTTGGGACAGAAGTTTAACACCGGGGAGCTGTTTTTT	CASSLGQKFNTGELFF
15	TRBV10-3	NA	TRBJ1-1	NA	TGTGCCATCACCTCCGAACTTAATATGAACACTGAAGCTTTCTTT	CAITSELNMNTEAFF
15	TRBV5-5	NA	TRBJ1-2	few	TGTGCCAGCAGCTTGGTTTGGACAGCCAACTATGGCTACACCTTC	CASSLVWTANYGYTF
14	TRBV20-1	NA	TRBJ1-1	few	TGCAGTGCCCCAAAGAGTCAGGGAAAAACTGAAGCTTTCTTT	CSAPKSQGKTEAFF
11	TRBV29-1	NA	TRBJ2-3	few	TGCAGCGTTGGACCCTCGGATACGCAGTATTTT	CSVGPSDTQYF
17	TRBV5-6	TRBD1	TRBJ1-6	NA	TGTGCCAGCAGCTCGTCCCGGGACAGGTCCCTAAATTCACCCCTCCACTTT	CASSSSRDRSLNSPLHF
12	TRBV29-1	NA	TRBJ1-2	few	TGCAGCGTTGCTGTCGGCGACTATGGCTACACCTTC	CSVAVGDYGYTF
12	TRBV12-3/TRBV12-4	NA	TRBJ1-5	NA	TGTGCCTGCAGTTTAGACCCGCAGCCCCAGCATTTT	CACSLDPQPQHF
17	TRBV14	TRBD2	TRBJ2-1	NA	TGTGCCAGCAGCCAAGAATCTACGGGCTGGCGGGAGGTTGAGCAGTTCTTC	CASSQESTGWREVEQFF
15	TRBV5-1	NA	TRBJ2-6	NA	TGCGCCAGCAGCTTACTATTCTCTGGGGCCAACGTCCTGACTTTC	CASSLLFSGANVLTF